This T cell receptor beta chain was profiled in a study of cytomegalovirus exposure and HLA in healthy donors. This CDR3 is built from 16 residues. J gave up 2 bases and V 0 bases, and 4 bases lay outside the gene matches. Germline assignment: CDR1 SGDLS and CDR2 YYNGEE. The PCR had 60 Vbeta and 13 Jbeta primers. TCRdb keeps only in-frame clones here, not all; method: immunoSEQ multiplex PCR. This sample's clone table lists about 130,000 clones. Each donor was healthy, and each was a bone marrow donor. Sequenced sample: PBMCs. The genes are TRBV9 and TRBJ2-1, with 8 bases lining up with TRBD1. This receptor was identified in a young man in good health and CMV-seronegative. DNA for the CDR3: TGTGCCAGCAGCGTAGGGCCGGGACAGGCCTACAATGAGCAGTTCTTC. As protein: CASSVGPGQAYNEQFF.